This TCR beta chain was found in a study of CD8+CD57+ T cells in acquired aplastic anemia. The template used for profiling TCR beta VDJ and CDR3 was genomic DNA. TCRdb passed the reads through MiXCR, listing each CDR3 protein once. Here the sample spans about 190,000 distinct CDR3 sequences, 40% to 50% being singletons. Trimming cost V 3 bases and J 9 bases; bases outside gene matches: 6. Germline V gene data show CDR1 as MNHEY and CDR2 as SVGAGI. The CDR3 loop spans 15 amino acids. Patients selected for sequencing had displayed CD8+CD57+ cell expansion by flow cytometry. As to this clonotype: A much larger clonotype is one base distant, so this may be a read error.

The V and J genes are TRBV6-5 and TRBJ2-1, with TRBD1 matching over 12 bases. Sequencing was performed on sorted CD4+, CD8+, or CD8+CD57+ T cells (not recorded which) from PBMCs. This TCR was sampled from a human donor with aplastic anemia. The CDR3 spells CASSYWDRGQSEQFF. DNA for the CDR3: TGTGCCAGCAGTTATTGGGACAGGGGGCAAAGTGAGCAGTTCTTC.